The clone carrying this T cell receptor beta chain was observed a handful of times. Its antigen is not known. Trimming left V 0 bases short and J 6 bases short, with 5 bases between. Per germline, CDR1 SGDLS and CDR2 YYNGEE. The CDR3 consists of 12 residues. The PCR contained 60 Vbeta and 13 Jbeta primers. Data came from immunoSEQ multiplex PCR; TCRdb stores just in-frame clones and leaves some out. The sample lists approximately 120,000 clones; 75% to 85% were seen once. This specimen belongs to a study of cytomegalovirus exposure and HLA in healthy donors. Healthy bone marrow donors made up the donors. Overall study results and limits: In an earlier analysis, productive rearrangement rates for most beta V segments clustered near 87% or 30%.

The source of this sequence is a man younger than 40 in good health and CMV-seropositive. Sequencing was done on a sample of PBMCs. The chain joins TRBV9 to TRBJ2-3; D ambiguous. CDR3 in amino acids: CASSVDIDTQYF. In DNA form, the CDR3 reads TGTGCCAGCAGCGTAGATATTGATACGCAGTATTTT.